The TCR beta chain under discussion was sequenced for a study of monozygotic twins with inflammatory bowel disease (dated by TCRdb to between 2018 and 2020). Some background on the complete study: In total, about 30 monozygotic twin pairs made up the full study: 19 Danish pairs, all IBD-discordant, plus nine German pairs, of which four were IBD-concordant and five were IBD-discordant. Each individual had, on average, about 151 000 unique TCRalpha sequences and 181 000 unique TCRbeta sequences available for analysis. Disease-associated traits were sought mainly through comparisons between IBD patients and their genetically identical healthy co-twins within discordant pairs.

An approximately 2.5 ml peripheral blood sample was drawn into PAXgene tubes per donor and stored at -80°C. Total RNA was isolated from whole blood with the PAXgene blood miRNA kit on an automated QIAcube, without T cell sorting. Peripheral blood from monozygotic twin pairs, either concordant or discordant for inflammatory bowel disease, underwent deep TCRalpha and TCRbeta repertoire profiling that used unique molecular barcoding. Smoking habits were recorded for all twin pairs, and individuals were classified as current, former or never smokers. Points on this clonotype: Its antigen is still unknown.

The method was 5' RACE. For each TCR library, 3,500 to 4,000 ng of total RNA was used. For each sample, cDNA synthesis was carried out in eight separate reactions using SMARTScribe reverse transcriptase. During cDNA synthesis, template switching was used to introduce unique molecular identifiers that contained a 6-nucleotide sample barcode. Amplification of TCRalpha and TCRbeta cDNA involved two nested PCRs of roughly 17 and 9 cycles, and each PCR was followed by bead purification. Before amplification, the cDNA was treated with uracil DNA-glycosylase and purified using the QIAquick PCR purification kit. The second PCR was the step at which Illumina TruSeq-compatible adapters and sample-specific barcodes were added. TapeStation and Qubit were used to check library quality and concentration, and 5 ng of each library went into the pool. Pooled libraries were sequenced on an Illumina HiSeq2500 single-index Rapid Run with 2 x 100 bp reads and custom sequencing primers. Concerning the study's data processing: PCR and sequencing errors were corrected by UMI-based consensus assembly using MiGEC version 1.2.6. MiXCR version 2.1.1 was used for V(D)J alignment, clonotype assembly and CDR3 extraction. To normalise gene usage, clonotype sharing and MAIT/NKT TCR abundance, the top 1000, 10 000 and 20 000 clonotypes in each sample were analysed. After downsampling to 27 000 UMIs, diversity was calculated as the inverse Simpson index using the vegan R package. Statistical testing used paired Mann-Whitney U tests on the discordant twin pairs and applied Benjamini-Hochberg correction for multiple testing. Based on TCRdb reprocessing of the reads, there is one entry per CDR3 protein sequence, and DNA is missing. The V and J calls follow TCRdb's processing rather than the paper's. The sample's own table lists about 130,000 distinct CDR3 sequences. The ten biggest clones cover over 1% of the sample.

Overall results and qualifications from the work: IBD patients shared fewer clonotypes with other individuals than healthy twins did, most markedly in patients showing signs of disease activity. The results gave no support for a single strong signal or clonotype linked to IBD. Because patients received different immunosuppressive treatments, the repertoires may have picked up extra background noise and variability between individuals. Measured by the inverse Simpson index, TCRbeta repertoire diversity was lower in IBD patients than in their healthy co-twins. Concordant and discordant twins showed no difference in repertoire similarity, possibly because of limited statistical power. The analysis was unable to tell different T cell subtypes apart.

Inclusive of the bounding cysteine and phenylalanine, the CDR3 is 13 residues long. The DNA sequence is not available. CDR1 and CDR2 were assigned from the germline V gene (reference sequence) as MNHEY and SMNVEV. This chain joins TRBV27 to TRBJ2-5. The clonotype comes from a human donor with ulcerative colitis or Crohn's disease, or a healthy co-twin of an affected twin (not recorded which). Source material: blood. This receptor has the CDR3 CASSPQYQETQYF.